One and the same sample provided the 16 T cell receptor beta chains below, sequenced in a study of vaccination effects on CD4 cells after COVID-19. Their antigens remain unidentified. It was after roughly 11 days of culture that CD4+ T cells were isolated. Every participant took two doses of the BNT162b2 or mRNA-1273 vaccine. Clones were sequenced by immunoSEQ multiplex PCR, and TCRdb holds only the in-frame ones, with some missing. This table holds some 47,000 clones, about 70% found once. The starting material was CD4+ T cells from PBMCs cultured without peptide, obtained after COVID-19 vaccination. The receptors were gathered from a human donor who received a COVID-19 vaccine.

This chain connects TRBV7-8 to TRBJ2-5; 14 bases fit TRBD2. The trim removed 1 base at V and 0 bases at J, leaving 7 bases unmatched. The CDR3 runs 19 residues. Germline CDR1 and CDR2: SGHVS and FQNEAQ. CDR3 coding DNA: TGTGCCAGCAGCTTAGGGAGGACTAGCGGGGGGACCTACCAAGAGACCCAGTACTTC. The encoded protein is CASSLGRTSGGTYQETQYF.

The chain employs TRBV15 and TRBJ2-3, with 7 bases lining up with TRBD2. The CDR3 runs 17 residues. Trimming took 2 bases from V and 0 from J; bases not matched to a gene: 8. Germline lookup yields CDR1 LNHNV and CDR2 YYDKDF (reference sequence). The CDR3 region is CATSRRLALLSTDTQYF. CDR3 nucleotide sequence: TGTGCCACCAGCAGACGACTAGCACTTCTAAGCACAGATACGCAGTATTTT.

The chain carries TRBV19 and TRBJ2-3; 8 nucleotides line up with TRBD2. The V gene's germline CDR1 is LNHDA and CDR2 SQIVND (reference sequence). With 6 bases clipped from V and 6 bases from J, the junction kept 5 bases outside the gene matches. This CDR3 is 13 amino acids long. The CDR3: CASRLAGSDTQYF. The CDR3 bases are TGTGCCAGTAGGCTAGCGGGTTCTGATACGCAGTATTTT.

V gene TRBV6-5 combines with J gene TRBJ1-1; a weak D match, TRBD1 (6 bases). Germline V gene sequence: CDR1 MNHEY, CDR2 SVGAGI. The V and J ends lost 2 bases and 4 bases respectively, with 14 bases between them. The CDR3 spans 15 residues. Written as DNA, the CDR3 is TGTGCCAGCAGTTACCGCCCTGGAGGGGGCACTGAAGCTTTCTTT. As protein: CASSYRPGGGTEAFF.

This clone appeared a single time. This chain links TRBV30 with TRBJ1-4, with 7 bases identical to TRBD1. The germline gives CDR1 GTSNPN, CDR2 SVGIG (reference sequence). V was pared by 6 bases and J by 1 base, with 2 bases of the junction left unmatched. This CDR3 contains 13 residues. CDR3 bases: TGTGCCTGCTACAGGGGAACTAATGAAAAACTGTTTTTT. As protein: CACYRGTNEKLFF.

This clone was counted once. The chain joins TRBV15 to TRBJ2-5, with TRBD1 identical over 8 bases. The V gene end was trimmed by 5 bases and the J gene end by 5 bases; junction bases not matched to a gene: 10. The germline V gene has CDR1 LNHNV and CDR2 YYDKDF (reference sequence). The CDR3 has 15 amino acids. CDR3 sequence reads: CATSQRQGAGETQYF. CDR3 DNA sequence: TGTGCCACCAGCCAACGGCAGGGGGCCGGTGAGACCCAGTACTTC.

The CDR3 bases are TGTGCCAGCAGTTACGCCGGGACAGGGGCCTACGAGCAGTACTTC. Translating gives CASSYAGTGAYEQYF. J is TRBJ2-7 and V is TRBV6-5; 10 bases are shared with TRBD1. The CDR3 is made up of 15 amino acids. Trimming removed 2 bases from V and 2 bases from J; junction bases left unmatched: 3. Germline V gene data show CDR1 as MNHEY and CDR2 as SVGAGI.

This clone was recorded a few times. This chain connects TRBV9 to TRBJ1-5; 7 nucleotides line up with TRBD1. Losses at the gene ends were 3 bases for V and 7 bases for J; bases not matched to a gene: 7. The CDR3 contains 14 residues. CDR1 SGDLS and CDR2 YYNGEE come from the germline V gene. The CDR3 region is CASSAGDRYQPQHF. The CDR3, as DNA: TGTGCCAGCAGCGCCGGGGACAGATACCAGCCCCAGCATTTT.

This clone is deemed medium-sized (0.01 to 0.1%). The J gene is TRBJ1-3, the V gene TRBV27, with D perhaps matching TRBD1 (5 bases). Germline assignment: CDR1 MNHEY and CDR2 SMNVEV (reference sequence). The CDR3 totals 12 residues. Trimming cost V 10 bases and J 1 base, with 8 bases left between them. CDR3 in amino acids: CATQGSGNTIYF. The CDR3 DNA follows: TGTGCCACCCAGGGTTCTGGAAACACCATATATTTT.

This sequence joins TRBV19 and TRBJ2-1, with TRBD1 matching 8 bases. The V gene end was trimmed by 6 bases and the J gene end by 7 bases; junction bases not matched to a gene: 8. Germline V gives CDR1 LNHDA, CDR2 SQIVND (reference sequence). The CDR3 spans 14 residues. The CDR3 spells CASRYRGSINEQFF. The DNA of the CDR3 is TGTGCCAGTAGATACAGGGGGTCAATAAATGAGCAGTTCTTC.

The chain joins TRBV12-3 or TRBV12-4 to TRBJ1-2; TRBD1 might be the D (6 bases). The CDR3 loop spans 13 amino acids. V was shortened by 1 base and J by 10 bases, with 13 bases between the two germline ends. The CDR3 loop reads CASSLGGTLDYTF. The DNA for the CDR3 is TGTGCCAGCAGTTTAGGGGGGACATTGGACTACACCTTC.

This clone has just one count. The V gene is TRBV18, the J gene TRBJ1-5, with a weak D call TRBD1 (5 bases). Germline-derived CDR1 and CDR2 are KGHSH and LQKENI. The CDR3 runs to 14 residues. V shed 6 bases and J shed 3 bases, with 12 bases lying between them. DNA of the CDR3: TGTGCCAGCTCGGATCGGGACTACAATCAGCCCCAGCATTTT. It codes for CASSDRDYNQPQHF.

The chain employs TRBV18 and TRBJ1-1, with D possibly TRBD1 on 5 matching bases. V was trimmed by 9 bases and J by 1 base, leaving 9 bases between them. Per the germline V gene, CDR1 is KGHSH and CDR2 is LQKENI. The CDR3 contains 12 residues. The chain's CDR3 is CASSDRNTEAFF. The CDR3 DNA follows: TGTGCCAGTTCCGACAGGAACACTGAAGCTTTCTTT.

The sample holds a few counts of this clone. The DNA of the CDR3 is TGTGCCAGCAGCCAAGCCAGCTCCTATAATTCACCCCTCCACTTT. The encoded protein is CASSQASSYNSPLHF. This chain joins TRBV14 and TRBJ1-6; no definite D call. The CDR3 runs 15 residues. V was clipped by 1 base and J by 0 bases, with 4 bases between them. Germline V gives CDR1 SGHDN, CDR2 FVKESK.

The count of this clone is one. Mismatch with germline at one junction end may stem from a read error. The chain couples TRBV5-1 to TRBJ2-5; 7 nucleotides match TRBD2. CDR3 length: 13 residues. CDR1 is SGHRS, CDR2 YFSETQ, per germline. The CDR3 bases are TGCGCCGGCAGCACGGGGGGTGGGGAGACCCAGTACTTC. Protein product: CAGSTGGGETQYF.

This clone was seen only once. The chain employs TRBV3-1 (or the pseudogene TRBV3-2) and TRBJ1-2; tentatively, D is TRBD1 (6 bases). The V end was cut by 3 bases, the J end by 8 bases, with 10 bases between. CDR3 length: 12 residues. Per germline, CDR1 LGHDT and CDR2 YNNKEL (reference sequence). The CDR3 reads CASSHETGGYTF. DNA of the CDR3: TGTGCCAGCAGCCATGAAACAGGGGGCTACACCTTC.